The 25 T cell receptor beta chains presented below share a single source sample, sequenced in a study of T-cell reconstitution after alpha-beta-depleted transplantation in children. Using unique molecular identifiers, the investigators prepared the TCRbeta library. MiXCR, applied by TCRdb to the PCR reads, yields one record per CDR3 protein. The table has about 300,000 distinct CDR3 sequences, around a tenth seen once; the top ten hold less than 8%. The sequencing here drew on PBMCs, taken before TCRalphabeta/CD19-depleted stem cell transplant. The receptors shown here come from a boy younger than two with acute myeloid leukemia, due to receive a stem cell transplant.

J is TRBJ2-5 and V is TRBV19; 9 positions match TRBD2. Germline V lookup: CDR1 LNHDA, CDR2 SQIVND (reference sequence). This CDR3 comprises 14 residues. J gave up 12 bases and V 2 bases, and 10 bases lay outside the gene matches. CDR3 loop: CASSITGTSQNKYF. CDR3 DNA: TGTGCCAGTAGTATAACGGGGACTAGCCAAAACAAGTACTTC. The full variable domain, its missing parts supplied by reference TRBV19 and TRBJ2-5, is DGGITQSPKYLFRKEGQNVTLSCEQNLNHDAMYWYRQDPGQGLRLIYYSQIVNDFQKGDIAEGYSVSREKKESFPLTVTSAQKNPTAFYLCASSITGTSQNKYFGPGTRLLVL.

This clonotype was recorded at least ten times. The chain couples TRBV6-5 to TRBJ2-7; possible D gene TRBD1, 5 bases. V was pared by 1 base and J by 2 bases, with 21 bases between. The CDR3 runs to 18 residues. Germline CDR1 is MNHEY and CDR2 is SVGAGI. The CDR3 sequence: CASSYYQPQGIIPYEQYF. The DNA for the CDR3 is TGTGCCAGCAGTTACTACCAACCCCAGGGAATTATACCCTACGAGCAGTACTTC.

This clonotype was observed many times. The V and J genes are TRBV7-3 and TRBJ1-2, with D tentatively TRBD1 (6 bases). Germline assignment: CDR1 SGHTA and CDR2 FQGTGA. Deletions cut 2 bases from V and 6 bases from J, with 7 bases between. The CDR3 sequence is 12 residues long. The DNA of the CDR3 is TGTGCCAGCAGCTTAGGGGACAATGGCTACACCTTC. It codes for CASSLGDNGYTF.

This clonotype occurred many times. The chain uses TRBV11-2 and TRBJ2-7, with TRBD2 matching over 9 bases. V trimming: 5 bases; J trimming: 2 bases; junction bases outside the gene matches: 7. The CDR3 contains 15 residues. CDR1 SGHAT and CDR2 FQNNGV come from the germline V gene. CDR3: CASSRLTSGPYEQYF. The CDR3 nucleotides are TGTGCCAGCAGCCGTCTGACTAGCGGACCCTACGAGCAGTACTTC.

This clonotype has only a few counts. The chain is built from TRBV2 and TRBJ2-3; 10 nucleotides line up with TRBD1. The CDR3 runs to 20 residues. The germline CDR1 and CDR2 sequences are SNHLY and FYNNEI. The ends lost 6 bases at V and 0 bases at J; junction bases unmatched: 18. This chain's CDR3 is CASSPMTGGAPHVSTDTQYF. The CDR3 DNA sequence: TGTGCCAGCAGCCCCATGACAGGGGGCGCCCCCCATGTAAGCACAGATACGCAGTATTTT. Looking up the rest from reference TRBV2 and TRBJ2-3 gives the full variable domain: EPEVTQTPSHQVTQMGQEVILRCVPISNHLYFYWYRQILGQKVEFLVSFYNNEISEKSEIFDDQFSVERPDGSNFTLKIRSTKLEDSAMYFCASSPMTGGAPHVSTDTQYFGPGTRLTVL.

With regard to this clonotype: As the CDR3 is not closed by the conserved phenylalanine or tryptophan, this likely results from a read error. The chain links TRBV6-1 to TRBJ1-5, with a tentative D call TRBD1 (5 bases). The ends were cut back, 6 bases at V and 2 bases at J, with 8 bases in the middle. CDR1 is MNHNS, CDR2 SASEGT, per germline. The CDR3 is 13 amino acids. CDR3 residues: CASRGRGNQPQHC. In DNA, the CDR3 is TGTGCCAGCAGGGGACGGGGCAATCAGCCCCAGCATTGT.

This clonotype has ten or more counts. The V and J genes are TRBV10-3 and TRBJ1-5; possibly TRBD1 for D (6 bases). CDR1 and CDR2 (germline): ENHRY, SYGVKD. V lost 8 bases and J lost 5, with 10 bases in between. The CDR3 covers 12 residues. The CDR3 bases are TGTGCCATCGCAGGGGTCGATCAGCCCCAGCATTTT. Translated, it gives CAIAGVDQPQHF.

This clonotype was detected many times. The chain combines TRBV6-1 with TRBJ2-2; D unresolved. This CDR3 is built from 13 residues. V was pared by 5 bases and J by 2 bases, with 6 bases between. Germline CDR1 is MNHNS and CDR2 is SASEGT. CDR3: CASSTLNTGELFF. The CDR3 nucleotides are TGTGCCAGCAGTACCCTTAACACCGGGGAGCTGTTTTTT.

This clonotype was counted many times. V is TRBV5-1 and J is TRBJ2-2, with D tentatively TRBD1 (6 bases). CDR1 SGHRS and CDR2 YFSETQ come from the germline V gene. Trimming stripped 1 base from V and 4 bases from J, with 11 bases between. This CDR3 region has 15 residues. CDR3 in amino acids: CASSLQGLGTGELFF. In DNA form, the CDR3 reads TGCGCCAGCAGCTTGCAGGGGCTTGGCACCGGGGAGCTGTTTTTT. Full variable domain (rest looked up from reference TRBV5-1 and TRBJ2-2): KAGVTQTPRYLIKTRGQQVTLSCSPISGHRSVSWYQQTPGQGLQFLFEYFSETQRNKGNFPGRFSGRQFSNSRSEMNVSTLELGDSALYLCASSLQGLGTGELFFGEGSRLTVL.

With respect to this clonotype: Being one base from a much bigger clone, this may be a read error. The chain is built from TRBV7-3 and TRBJ2-3; D is unresolved. This CDR3 has 13 amino acids. Looked up from germline, CDR1 is SGHTA and CDR2 is FQGTGA. Between the trimmed V and J ends, which lost 3 bases and 2 bases, there was a span of 6 bases. Here the CDR3 reads CASSLVLTDTQYF. The CDR3 bases are TGTGCCAGCAGCTTGGTCCTCACAGATACGCAGTATTTT. The entire variable domain, with the rest obtained from reference TRBV7-3 and TRBJ2-3, is as follows: GAGVSQTPSNKVTEKGKYVELRCDPISGHTALYWYRQSLGQGPEFLIYFQGTGAADDSGLPNDRFFAVRPEGSVSTLKIQRTERGDSAVYLCASSLVLTDTQYFGPGTRLTVL.

This clonotype appeared many times. The chain couples TRBV6-5 to TRBJ1-6, with 8 bases identical to TRBD1. The CDR3 consists of 15 residues. Germline-derived CDR1 and CDR2 are MNHEY and SVGAGI. Trimming took 2 bases from V and 7 from J; bases not matched to a gene: 4. As DNA, the CDR3 is TGTGCCAGCAGTTACAGGGGGACAGGAAATTCACCCCTCCACTTT. This encodes CASSYRGTGNSPLHF.

The chain recombines TRBV4-2 with TRBJ1-2, with D possibly TRBD1 on 5 matching bases. Trimming cost V 4 bases and J 8 bases, with 17 bases left between them. This CDR3 is built from 14 residues. Germline V lookup: CDR1 LGHNA, CDR2 YNFKEQ. The CDR3, as DNA: TGTGCCAGCAGCCCCGGGACCTTATGCTCGGGCTACACCTTC. Translating gives CASSPGTLCSGYTF.

This clonotype was recorded at least ten times. The chain combines TRBV12-3 or TRBV12-4 with TRBJ2-7; 8 bases match TRBD1. Germline trimming cut 6 bases from V and 4 bases from J; bases unmatched to any gene: 11. The CDR3 extends over 15 amino acids. The CDR3 here is CASRRPGGWLYEQYF. For the CDR3, the DNA is TGTGCCAGCAGGCGCCCAGGGGGCTGGTTGTACGAGCAGTACTTC.

The chain has TRBV11-3 and TRBJ2-7; D could derive from TRBD1 or TRBD2 (6 bases each). CDR3 length: 13 residues. The germline V and J ends were trimmed by 4 bases and 4 bases, with 11 bases remaining between them. Germline CDR1 SGHNT, CDR2 YENEEA. Here the CDR3 reads CASSSEGGYEQYF. The CDR3 DNA sequence: TGTGCCAGCAGCTCTGAGGGGGGATACGAGCAGTACTTC.

This clonotype has more than one count but fewer than ten. This chain links TRBV18 with TRBJ2-5, with D perhaps TRBD1 or TRBD2 (5 bases each). Trimming removed 2 bases at V and 5 bases at J, with 21 bases between. Germline assignment: CDR1 KGHSH and CDR2 LQKENI. There are 17 residues in the CDR3. In DNA, the CDR3 is TGTGCCAGCTCACCATTTCCTCAAGTTTTCGAGGGGGAGACCCAGTACTTC. This encodes CASSPFPQVFEGETQYF.

As for this clonotype: A clone one base away is much larger, so this may be a read error. This sequence joins TRBV20-1 and TRBJ2-5; 8 nucleotides align to TRBD1. The germline CDR1 and CDR2 sequences are DFQATT and SNEGSKA (reference sequence). This CDR3 region has 13 residues. Trimming at V came to 5 bases and at J to 5 bases, leaving 7 bases not matched to a gene. CDR3: CSAAQGAGETQYF. In nucleotides, the CDR3 is TGCAGTGCTGCGCAGGGGGCAGGGGAGACCCAGTACTTC.

To note about this clonotype: A much larger clone differs from this one at a single base, so this may be a read error. The gene calls are TRBV24-1 and TRBJ2-1, with 9 bases lining up with TRBD1. Germline CDR1 and CDR2: KGHDR and SFDVKD. CDR3 length: 13 residues. DNA for the CDR3: TGTGCCACCAGTGATCCGGCACAGGGGGCGCGGGTCTTC. As protein: CATSDPAQGARVF.

This clonotype was observed many times. This chain links TRBV7-2 with TRBJ1-2; D is unclear. The CDR3 sequence is 15 residues long. The germline CDR1 and CDR2 sequences are SGHTA and FQGNSA. V was shortened by 4 bases and J by 5 bases, with 17 bases between the two germline ends. The DNA of the CDR3 is TGTGCCAGCAGCTCTCCCGGAGGAGCCCTATATGGCTACACCTTC. Translation: CASSSPGGALYGYTF.

This clonotype was seen many times. The genes are TRBV5-6 and TRBJ2-2; D is unclear. The germline V gene encodes CDR1 SGHDT and CDR2 YYEEEE. The CDR3 is made up of 14 amino acids. Trimming cost V 1 base and J 7 bases, with 11 bases left between them. Here the CDR3 reads CASSLLPSVGELFF. In nucleotides, the CDR3 is TGTGCCAGCAGCTTGTTACCTTCGGTCGGGGAGCTGTTTTTT.

Regarding this clonotype: A read error is possible here, since a much larger clone lies one base away. The chain couples TRBV10-3 to TRBJ2-7; 7 bases map to TRBD2. The germline CDR1 and CDR2 sequences are ENHRY and SYGVKD. The length of the CDR3 is 14 residues. The CDR3 sequence is CAISPEVGDYDQYF. CDR3 sequence (DNA): TGTGCCATCAGTCCCGAAGTGGGGGACTACGACCAGTACTTC.

This clonotype has ten or more counts. The chain links TRBV12-3 or TRBV12-4 to TRBJ2-7, with D possibly TRBD1 on 5 matching bases. This CDR3 has 14 residues. V dropped 6 bases and J dropped 6 bases, with 18 bases sitting between them. CDR3 sequence: CASSPFSGRSEQYF. CDR3 in DNA: TGTGCCAGCAGCCCCTTTTCAGGGCGGAGCGAGCAGTACTTC.

The sample holds many counts of this clonotype. This sequence joins TRBV4-3 and TRBJ2-2; TRBD1 agrees at 8 bases. Germline trimming cut 3 bases from V and 6 bases from J; bases unmatched to any gene: 3. Germline CDR1 is LGHNA and CDR2 is YSLEER. The CDR3 consists of 14 residues. The CDR3 nucleotides read TGCGCCAGCAGCCATATACAGGGGGCCGGGGAGCTGTTTTTT. Amino acids: CASSHIQGAGELFF.

This clonotype was picked up a small number of times. The chain carries TRBV28 and TRBJ2-5, with D uncertain. The CDR3 is 13 amino acids. V gave up 7 bases and J gave up 5 bases, with 14 bases separating them. Germline V gene data show CDR1 as MDHEN and CDR2 as SYDVKM. The CDR3 loop reads CASISDRVETQYF. CDR3 nucleotide sequence: TGTGCCAGCATCTCGGATCGTGTGGAGACCCAGTACTTC.

About this clonotype itself: A much bigger clone sits one base away, suggesting this may be a read error. The rearrangement links TRBV5-1 to TRBJ2-1; the D gene is possibly TRBD1 (5 bases). CDR1 and CDR2 from the germline V gene are SGHRS and YFSETQ. CDR3 size: 13 residues. CDR3 loop: CASSLVGADDQFF. CDR3 in DNA: TGCGCCAGCAGCTTGGTAGGGGCAGATGACCAGTTCTTC.

This clonotype was detected many times. V gene TRBV5-1 combines with J gene TRBJ1-5, with D perhaps matching TRBD1 (6 bases). Germline V gene lookup returns CDR1 SGHRS and CDR2 YFSETQ. CDR3 length: 15 residues. With 0 bases removed from V and 5 bases from J, the gap between germline ends came to 12 bases. As DNA, the CDR3 is TGCGCCAGCAGCTTGGCCCCTAACAGGGATCAGCCCCAGCATTTT. This gives the protein CASSLAPNRDQPQHF.